The source of this T cell receptor beta chain is a study of T cell responses to AZD1222 COVID-19 vaccine. Method: immunoSEQ multiplex PCR; TCRdb's copy keeps in-frame clones and lacks some. The repertoire includes approximately 100,000 clones, approximately 96% of them detected once, and less than 2.5% sits in the top ten. Remarks on this clone: What it binds is not known. Other DNA variants within this sample encode the same CDR3.

Study results and caveats: Along spike, vaccine-associated CD4 TCRs were found throughout, with dominance at 160-218 and 743-854. Close to half of spike-specific TCRs reportedly recognize unmutated variant regions. A rise in Spike-specific TCR breadth and depth followed two AZD1222 doses. Seropositive at baseline were only a handful of AZD1222 recipients.

CDR1 and CDR2 from the germline V gene are MNHEY and SVGAGI. V lost 0 bases, J lost 3 bases, and 4 bases stayed unmatched. CDR3 length equals 16 residues. This chain connects TRBV6-5 to TRBJ1-4; 7 nucleotides agree with TRBD1. The sequence derives from an adult in good health. The sample here was peripheral blood, taken on day 0 of AZD1222 vaccination. CDR3 DNA: TGTGCCAGCAGTTACTCAGGGGGCTGGGCTAATGAAAAACTGTTTTTT. It translates to CASSYSGGWANEKLFF.